This T cell receptor (beta chain) was profiled in a study of blood T cell repertoires in COVID-19 (dated by TCRdb to the early 2020s). The study in broad terms: Samples covering the acute and convalescent phases of COVID-19 were provided by collaborators in the United States, Italy and Spain. The repertoires were made available in a free public database intended to serve as a resource for research on the immune response to SARS-CoV-2. Nearly every sample came with metadata listing a de-identified subject ID, COVID-19 status, age in years and sex. The dataset comprised deeply sampled blood TCRbeta repertoires from subjects exposed to, actively infected with, or recovered from COVID-19. Where available, HLA class I and class II types were obtained from metadata supplied by the sample provider rather than from assay-based typing. The material from the prospective study consisted of cDNA or gDNA derived from T cells, B-cell-depleted T cells, or PBMCs. The samples were drawn from the first 160 participants of the ongoing ImmuneRACE study and from 1,254 subjects provided by 6 global collaborators. Results and caveats for the whole study, not just this receptor: The amount of clinical and demographic metadata varied by source and participant and was provided uncurated.

Counted from cysteine to phenylalanine, this CDR3 has 15 amino acids. Only the CDR3 part of the read is kept: 45 bases, read in frame from the first base. The V end loses 4 bases and the J end loses 2 bases, and a stretch of 9 bases separates them. CDR1 and CDR2, per the germline V gene, are MNHEY and SVGAGI. Participants in the prospective study were aged roughly 18 to 90 years, lived in 20 to 30 United States geographic areas, and enrolled through a virtual design. In the prospective study, participants were assigned to cohorts based on the clinical history participants reported in a screening survey and a study questionnaire. Each participant in the prospective study had whole blood, serum and a nasopharyngeal or oropharyngeal swab collected by mobile phlebotomists. Participants in the prospective study had the option to provide additional blood draws and questionnaires over an approximately 2-month period. Prospective study blood samples were shipped either frozen or at room temperature before DNA extraction.

As concerns this clone: The specificity of this receptor is unknown. The record has no base qualities; no much larger clone is one base away.

TCRbeta CDR3 regions were amplified from genomic DNA using the immunoSEQ Assay, a bias-controlled multiplex PCR. The original methods were these. The number of nucleated cells in each sample was estimated by amplification of reference gene primers within the assay. To quantify the absolute abundance of each unique TCRbeta CDR3 rearrangement, sequence reads were collapsed and filtered. Productive Simpson clonality was computed per sample as the square root of Simpson's diversity index over productive rearrangements. The table comes from immuneACCESS by way of TCRdb, which keeps in-frame sequences with V and J called. Part of the clones is missing from these tables; in studies checked, under half for an unresolved V gene and the rest for unknown reasons. V and J calls and clone size are copied from that table; D and trimming were computed from the DNA. This sample gives fewer than 250,000 clones in total; approximately 86% of them show up just once. The leading ten clones occupy roughly 14% of the sample.

The TCR comes from a woman aged 50 to 65 with acute COVID-19. The chain uses TRBV6-5 and TRBJ1-6; a tentative D call is TRBD1 (5 bases match). The source material was PBMCs or T cells enriched from blood (not recorded which). The CDR3 region has the sequence CASSFRQTYNSPLHF. The nucleotide sequence reads as follows: TGTGCCAGCAGTTTCAGACAGACCTATAATTCACCCCTCCACTTT.